The 28 T cell receptor beta chains listed next were all sequenced from one sample in a study of immune heterogeneity within non-small cell lung tumors. Template material for each sample was about 0.55 ug of bulk tumor genomic DNA. Surgeons took several biopsies per primary tumor, spaced far apart, during surgery. Undergoing curative surgery were patients whose non-small cell lung cancer was untreated and newly diagnosed. For the TCR beta CDR3, multiplex PCR with 32 V and 13 J primers performed the amplification. TCRdb fed the multiplex PCR reads into MiXCR, producing one record per CDR3 protein. Here the sample spans 20,000 to 25,000 distinct CDR3 sequences, around 27% being singletons. Sequencing used lung tumor tissue. Receptor source: a man in his forties with non-small cell lung cancer.

In regard to this clonotype: Possible read error: a much larger clone is one base away. This rearrangement joins TRBV6-2 or TRBV6-3 to TRBJ1-6, with D maybe TRBD1 (5 bases). Germline V CDR1 and CDR2: MNHEY, SVGEGT. The CDR3 extends over 15 amino acids. CDR3 sequence: CASRKWDASNSPLNF. DNA of the CDR3: TGTGCCAGCAGAAAATGGGACGCATCGAATTCACCCCTCAACTTT.

This clonotype was recorded once. The V gene is TRBV3-1, the J gene TRBJ2-5, with 12 bases fitting TRBD2. The V and J ends lost 2 bases and 4 bases, in that order; junction bases with no gene match: 5. This CDR3 is built from 16 residues. Germline values: CDR1 LGHDT, CDR2 YNNKEL (reference sequence). The CDR3 is CASSQPRLAGAETQYF. The CDR3 DNA is TGTGCCAGCAGCCAACCCCGACTAGCGGGGGCAGAGACCCAGTACTTC.

This clonotype was seen repeatedly, ten times or more. This chain links TRBV19 with TRBJ1-2, with D possibly being TRBD1 (6 bases). Trimming removed 4 bases from V and 0 bases from J, with 12 bases in between. The CDR3 length is 15 residues. Germline V CDR1 and CDR2: LNHDA, SQIVND (reference sequence). Here the CDR3 DNA reads TGTGCCAGTAGTAGTGGGACAATAGCTAACTATGGCTACACCTTC. This encodes CASSSGTIANYGYTF.

This clonotype has more than one count but fewer than ten. V gene TRBV7-8 combines with J gene TRBJ2-3, with 7 bases matching TRBD1. Germline CDR1 and CDR2: SGHVS and FQNEAQ. The junction had 4 bases not matched to a gene; V was cut back by 3 bases and J by 4 bases. The CDR3 totals 14 residues. In DNA, the CDR3 is TGTGCCAGCAGCTTCACAGGGGTTTCAGATACGCAGTATTTT. Its translation is CASSFTGVSDTQYF.

Concerning this clonotype itself: This may be a read error: a much more frequent sequence differs by one nucleotide. The J gene is TRBJ1-1, the V gene TRBV12-5; D is perhaps TRBD1 (6 bases). Germline lookup yields CDR1 LGHNT and CDR2 FRNRAP. The germline V and J ends were trimmed by 6 bases and 0 bases, with 11 bases remaining between them. CDR3 length: 14 residues. The chain's CDR3 is CASGTDRMNTEAFF. CDR3 sequence (DNA): TGTGCTAGTGGAACCGACAGGATGAACACTGAAGCTTTCTTT. The variable domain in full, completed from reference TRBV12-5 and TRBJ1-1, reads DARVTQTPRHKVTEMGQEVTMRCQPILGHNTVFWYRQTMMQGLELLAYFRNRAPLDDSGMPKDRFSAEMPDATLATLKIQPSEPRDSAVYFCASGTDRMNTEAFFGQGTRLTVV.

A remark on this clonotype: A read error may explain this, as a much larger clone is one base away. This chain uses TRBV6-2 or TRBV6-3 with TRBJ1-3; 7 nucleotides line up with TRBD1. This CDR3 contains 20 residues. The V and J ends lost 7 bases and 0 bases, in that order; junction bases with no gene match: 21. CDR1 MNHEY and CDR2 SVGEGT come from the germline V gene. DNA for the CDR3: TGTGCCAGCACTCCACAGGGGCCTCTAATATCCCAAACCTCTGGAAACACCATATATTTT. Translation gives CASTPQGPLISQTSGNTIYF.

DNA for the CDR3: TGTGCCAGCAGCTTGGCCACTTTAGGGGGGGGCCAAGAGACCCAGTACTTC. This gives the protein CASSLATLGGGQETQYF. This chain uses TRBV5-4 with TRBJ2-5, with a tentative D call TRBD2 (7 bases). Trimming removed 0 bases from V and 1 base from J, with 16 bases in between. Germline CDR1 and CDR2: SGHNT and YYREEE (reference sequence). This CDR3 comprises 17 residues.

This clonotype was detected a few times. This chain links TRBV19 with TRBJ2-7; D is possibly TRBD2 (5 bases). The CDR3 spans 16 residues. The V end lost 3 bases, the J end lost 2 bases, and 17 bases lay between the germline ends. Germline V gene lookup returns CDR1 LNHDA and CDR2 SQIVND (reference sequence). The CDR3 is CASSMDSEIGPYEQYF. As DNA, the CDR3 is TGTGCCAGTAGTATGGATAGCGAAATCGGTCCCTACGAGCAGTACTTC.

V and J are TRBV6-1 and TRBJ1-1; D unclear. Trimming left V 6 bases short and J 0 bases short, with 5 bases between. The germline V gene encodes CDR1 MNHNS and CDR2 SASEGT. CDR3 length equals 12 residues. The CDR3 is CASRGVNTEAFF. CDR3 DNA: TGTGCCAGCAGAGGTGTGAACACTGAAGCTTTCTTT.

The genes are TRBV9 and TRBJ2-1; 7 nucleotides agree with TRBD1. Germline V gives CDR1 SGDLS, CDR2 YYNGEE. The CDR3 consists of 13 residues. V lost 5 bases to trimming and J lost 8 bases; unmatched junction nucleotides: 7. The CDR3 spells CASSKQGFDEQFF. CDR3 bases: TGTGCCAGCAGTAAACAGGGGTTCGATGAGCAGTTCTTC.

A few counts support this clonotype. The V and J genes are TRBV12-3 or TRBV12-4 and TRBJ1-3, with D uncertain. The CDR3 totals 15 residues. The V and J ends lost 3 bases and 0 bases respectively, with 9 bases between them. The CDR3: CASSFTRSSGNTIYF. The DNA for the CDR3 is TGTGCCAGCAGTTTTACCAGGAGCTCTGGAAACACCATATATTTT.

On this clonotype itself: This may come from a read error, since a much larger clone is one base off. The chain combines TRBV2 with TRBJ2-7; 9 bases are shared with TRBD1. Germline assignment: CDR1 SNHLY and CDR2 FYNNEI. The CDR3 length is 14 residues. CDR3 residues: CASYRGQGAYAQYF. DNA for the CDR3: TGTGCCAGTTACAGGGGGCAGGGCGCCTACGCGCAGTACTTC.

As to this clonotype: Since the CDR3 does not end with the conserved phenylalanine or tryptophan, this likely comes from a read error. J is TRBJ2-1 and V is TRBV10-3; D is unresolved. Germline V gene sequence: CDR1 ENHRY, CDR2 SYGVKD. V was shortened by 5 bases and J by 5 bases, with 7 bases between the two germline ends. The CDR3 totals 12 residues. The CDR3 loop reads CAISSTDNEQFL. CDR3 nucleotide sequence: TGTGCCATCAGTTCCACCGACAATGAGCAGTTCTTA.

This clonotype was counted only a few times. CDR3 residues: CASSLGQGMADEQFF. CDR3 DNA sequence: TGCGCCAGCAGCTTGGGCCAGGGAATGGCCGATGAGCAGTTCTTC. J is TRBJ2-1 and V is TRBV5-1; maybe TRBD1 (5 bases). Germline assignment: CDR1 SGHRS and CDR2 YFSETQ. The CDR3 sequence is 15 residues long. V was cut by 0 bases and J by 8 bases, with 15 bases left in between.

The rearrangement uses TRBV6-1 and TRBJ1-2; possibly TRBD1 for D (6 bases). Germline CDR1 reads MNHNS; CDR2 reads SASEGT. CDR3 size: 16 residues. V was shortened by 9 bases and J by 1 base, with 21 bases between the two germline ends. CDR3 region: CARTRRGGQLNYGYTF. The CDR3 DNA reads TGTGCCAGAACCAGACGGGGGGGGCAGCTTAACTATGGCTACACCTTC.

This clonotype was detected many times. For the CDR3, the DNA is TGTGCCAGCAGCATCGGACAGAGCTCCTACAATGAGCAGTTCTTC. Translated: CASSIGQSSYNEQFF. This sequence joins TRBV28 and TRBJ2-1; possible D gene TRBD1, 6 bases. The V end lost 6 bases, the J end lost 0 bases, and 12 bases lay between the germline ends. The germline V gene has CDR1 MDHEN and CDR2 SYDVKM. The CDR3 runs to 15 residues.

The chain uses TRBV5-1 and TRBJ2-7; 9 nucleotides line up with TRBD2. Trimming took 4 bases from V and 2 from J; bases not matched to a gene: 4. CDR1 and CDR2 (germline): SGHRS, YFSETQ. The CDR3 contains 14 residues. The CDR3 protein is CASSPSGIAYEQYF. The CDR3, as DNA: TGCGCCAGCAGCCCTAGCGGGATAGCCTACGAGCAGTACTTC.

This chain uses TRBV5-1 with TRBJ2-4; 10 bases agree with TRBD2. Germline CDR1 and CDR2: SGHRS and YFSETQ. V lost 3 bases to trimming and J lost 8 bases; unmatched junction nucleotides: 8. The CDR3 totals 15 residues. CDR3 in DNA: TGCGCCAGCAGCTCAATAGCGGGAGGAGGTGACATTCAGTACTTC. As protein: CASSSIAGGGDIQYF.

In this sample, this clonotype turned up a few times. CDR3 loop: CASSPSRGETQYF. In DNA, the CDR3 is TGCGCCAGCAGCCCCTCTCGGGGGGAGACCCAGTACTTC. The chain uses TRBV10-2 and TRBJ2-5, with D possibly TRBD2 on 6 matching bases. Trimming stripped 6 bases from V and 5 bases from J, with 13 bases between. The CDR3 is 13 residues long. Germline V gene sequence: CDR1 WSHSY, CDR2 SAAADI.

As concerns this clonotype: The junction departs from the called germline gene at one end, perhaps through a read error. The gene calls are TRBV11-3 and TRBJ2-1; D assignment may be TRBD1 or TRBD2 (6 bases each). In germline, CDR1 is SGHNT, CDR2 YENEEA. This CDR3 contains 17 residues. The CDR3 nucleotides read TGTGTCAGCAGCACCTTCTGGGGGGCCGGGACCTACAATGAGCAGTTCTTC. Encoded protein: CVSSTFWGAGTYNEQFF. The variable domain in full, with the rest retrieved from reference TRBV11-3 and TRBJ2-1, is EAGVVQSPRYKIIEKKQPVAFWCNPISGHNTLYWYLQNLGQGPELLIRYENEEAVDDSQLPKDRFSAERLKGVDSTLKIQPAELGDSAVYLCVSSTFWGAGTYNEQFFGPGTRLTVL.

This clonotype appeared once. One end of the junction does not line up with germline, which may come from a read error. DNA of the CDR3: TGCGACAGCAGCCAAGATCGAGGACCGTCCTACGAGCAGTACTTC. This translates into CDSSQDRGPSYEQYF. The chain joins TRBV4-3 to TRBJ2-7, with D hard to call. The CDR3 is made up of 15 amino acids. The germline gives CDR1 LGHNA, CDR2 YSLEER.

Turning to this clonotype: At one boundary the junction diverges from the germline segment, which might be a read error. The chain links TRBV19 to TRBJ1-5; D is ambiguous. The CDR3 runs 12 residues. Per germline, CDR1 LNHDA and CDR2 SQIVND (reference sequence). The DNA of the CDR3 is TGTGCCAGTAGTGCAGGCAATCAGCCCAAGCATTTT. This codes for CASSAGNQPKHF.

This clonotype was counted a few times. V and J are TRBV5-1 and TRBJ1-1; a weak D match, TRBD1 (5 bases). Between the trimmed V and J ends, which lost 6 bases and 1 base, there was a span of 16 bases. The V gene's germline CDR1 is SGHRS and CDR2 YFSETQ. This CDR3 region has 15 residues. The CDR3 DNA reads TGCGCCAGCAAACAGGACGGCAGTTCGAACACTGAAGCTTTCTTT. Residues: CASKQDGSSNTEAFF.

This clonotype has just a few counts. The chain uses TRBV20-1 and TRBJ2-3; D gene uncertain. V was clipped by 0 bases and J by 5 bases, with 9 bases between them. CDR1 and CDR2 from the germline V gene are DFQATT and SNEGSKA (reference sequence). The CDR3 is 13 amino acids. CDR3 DNA sequence: TGCAGTGCTAGAGATTCCTTAGTAGATACGCAGTATTTT. This gives the protein CSARDSLVDTQYF.

This clonotype was seen more than once but under ten times. The rearrangement joins TRBV27 to TRBJ2-1; D remains unclear. Germline lookup yields CDR1 MNHEY and CDR2 SMNVEV (reference sequence). This CDR3 is built from 14 residues. Trimming shortened V by 3 bases and J by 3 bases, and 9 bases separated the two germline ends. The CDR3 region has the DNA TGTGCCAGCAGTTTTGGCGCGGACTACAATGAGCAGTTCTTC. Amino acids: CASSFGADYNEQFF.

In regard to this clonotype: A much more abundant neighbour one base away suggests this may be a read error. The rearrangement links TRBV20-1 to TRBJ2-7; a possible D gene is TRBD2 (6 bases). CDR1 and CDR2 from the germline V gene are DFQATT and SNEGSKA (reference sequence). Deletions cut 4 bases from V and 4 bases from J, with 26 bases between. This CDR3 has 17 amino acids. This CDR3 is CSAIQPGSGRETYEQYF. The DNA for the CDR3 is TGCAGTGCTATACAACCTGGGTCGGGACGGGAGACGTACGAGCAGTACTTC.

Relative to its sample, this clonotype is medium-sized (0.01 to 0.1%). The chain links TRBV2 to TRBJ1-1; no reliable D call. CDR1 is SNHLY and CDR2 is FYNNEI in the germline V gene. V lost 7 bases and J 2 bases, leaving 11 bases between the germline ends. The CDR3 runs to 13 residues. CDR3 amino acids: CASNREPNTEAFF. As DNA, the CDR3 is TGTGCCAGCAACCGGGAACCTAACACTGAAGCTTTCTTT.

The chain uses TRBV6-5 and TRBJ2-1; no clear D gene. The CDR3 totals 13 residues. The V end was cut by 2 bases, the J end by 2 bases, with 4 bases between. Germline V gene data show CDR1 as MNHEY and CDR2 as SVGAGI. CDR3 in amino acids: CASSYRAYNEQFF. CDR3 DNA sequence: TGTGCCAGCAGTTACCGGGCCTACAATGAGCAGTTCTTC.